These T cell receptor beta chains were read from a single sample in a study of blood T cell repertoires in COVID-19. The protocol was immunoSEQ multiplex PCR, while the TCRdb copy is restricted to in-frame clones and leaves out a portion. The sample records tens of thousands of clones, 88% being singletons. The material sequenced was peripheral blood. These receptors were collected from a woman between 45 and 65 years old with active or convalescent COVID-19. The CDR3 runs from the conserved cysteine through the conserved F or W. The D gene is left open where the match is weak. Part of the rows lack a size; the others show once, few, many or a class for expanded clones.

d_call,j_call,v_call,clone_size,cdr3_aa,cdr3_nt
TRBD2,TRBJ2-7,TRBV6-6,-,CASSPTSASEQYF,TGTGCCAGCAGTCCGACTAGCGCCAGCGAGCAGTACTTC
TRBD1,TRBJ1-6,TRBV5-1,-,CASSLSGTASYNSPLHF,TGCGCCAGCAGCTTATCCGGGACAGCCTCCTATAATTCACCCCTCCACTTT
-,TRBJ2-2,TRBV29-1,-,CSAWEAGELFF,TGCAGCGCATGGGAGGCCGGGGAGCTGTTTTTT
-,TRBJ2-5,TRBV9,-,CASSGKLDGGQETQYF,TGTGCCAGCAGCGGAAAACTAGACGGAGGTCAAGAGACCCAGTACTTC
TRBD1,TRBJ2-5,TRBV5-1,-,CASSLGDRVQETQYF,TGCGCCAGCAGCTTGGGTGACAGGGTACAAGAGACCCAGTACTTC
-,TRBJ1-1,TRBV5-8,-,CASSWGGGSTEAFF,TGTGCCAGCAGCTGGGGGGGCGGGAGCACTGAAGCTTTCTTT
TRBD2,TRBJ2-5,TRBV29-1,-,CSVEGGLARETQYF,TGCAGCGTTGAGGGTGGACTAGCGAGGGAGACCCAGTACTTC
-,TRBJ2-7,TRBV11-2,-,CASPYRTSSYEQYF,TGTGCCAGCCCCTACCGGACATCCTCCTACGAGCAGTACTTC
TRBD2,TRBJ2-1,TRBV5-8,-,CASSLRGESHNEQFF,TGTGCCAGCAGCTTGCGGGGGGAGAGTCACAATGAGCAGTTCTTC
-,TRBJ2-3,TRBV9,-,CASSVRRGPDTQYF,TGTGCCAGCAGCGTACGGAGAGGGCCAGATACGCAGTATTTT
-,TRBJ2-5,TRBV4-2,-,CASSQRDQETQYF,TGTGCCAGCAGCCAACGGGATCAAGAGACCCAGTACTTC
TRBD2,TRBJ2-7,TRBV6-5,-,CASSYLPTSGRGEQYF,TGTGCCAGCAGTTATCTCCCGACTAGCGGGCGGGGTGAGCAGTACTTC
-,TRBJ2-6,TRBV2,once,CAILQGGPQLSGANVLTF,TGTGCCATCCTCCAGGGGGGTCCTCAATTGTCTGGGGCCAACGTCCTGACTTTC
TRBD1,TRBJ2-2,TRBV2,-,CASRGGQAGELFF,TGTGCCAGCAGGGGGGGACAGGCTGGGGAGCTGTTTTTT
TRBD1,TRBJ1-1,TRBV5-6,-,CASSGWTGEYTEAFF,TGTGCCAGCAGCGGGTGGACAGGGGAATACACTGAAGCTTTCTTT
TRBD2,TRBJ2-7,TRBV5-1,-,CASSPLAGGSYEQYF,TGCGCCAGCAGCCCACTAGCGGGAGGGTCCTACGAGCAGTACTTC
-,TRBJ1-5,TRBV10-3,-,CAISATGGGNQPQHF,TGTGCCATCAGTGCGACGGGGGGTGGCAATCAGCCCCAGCATTTT
TRBD1,TRBJ1-2,TRBV6-5,-,CASSPLGQNYGYTF,TGTGCCAGCAGTCCACTGGGACAGAACTATGGCTACACCTTC
TRBD1,TRBJ2-3,TRBV19,-,CASSSPGTGGTDTQYF,TGTGCCAGTAGTTCCCCCGGGACAGGGGGTACAGATACGCAGTATTTT
TRBD2,TRBJ2-1,TRBV5-6,-,CASSFGLAGGSSYNEQFF,TGTGCCAGCAGCTTCGGACTAGCGGGAGGGAGCTCCTACAATGAGCAGTTCTTC
-,TRBJ2-2,TRBV4-1,-,CASSQPWEDAGELFF,TGCGCCAGCAGCCAACCGTGGGAGGATGCCGGGGAGCTGTTTTTT
-,TRBJ2-5,TRBV7-3,-,CASSLTPGTQETQYF,TGTGCCAGCAGCCTGACACCCGGGACTCAAGAGACCCAGTACTTC
TRBD1,TRBJ2-7,TRBV19,few,CASSIASPGTGPREQYF,TGTGCCAGTAGTATAGCCTCTCCCGGGACAGGGCCTCGTGAGCAGTACTTC
-,TRBJ2-2,TRBV6-6,few,CASSWGGGANTGELFF,TGTGCCAGCAGTTGGGGAGGCGGGGCGAACACCGGGGAGCTGTTTTTT
-,TRBJ2-1,TRBV27,-,CASSHGPGKSYNEQFF,TGTGCCAGCAGTCACGGACCGGGGAAGTCCTACAATGAGCAGTTCTTC